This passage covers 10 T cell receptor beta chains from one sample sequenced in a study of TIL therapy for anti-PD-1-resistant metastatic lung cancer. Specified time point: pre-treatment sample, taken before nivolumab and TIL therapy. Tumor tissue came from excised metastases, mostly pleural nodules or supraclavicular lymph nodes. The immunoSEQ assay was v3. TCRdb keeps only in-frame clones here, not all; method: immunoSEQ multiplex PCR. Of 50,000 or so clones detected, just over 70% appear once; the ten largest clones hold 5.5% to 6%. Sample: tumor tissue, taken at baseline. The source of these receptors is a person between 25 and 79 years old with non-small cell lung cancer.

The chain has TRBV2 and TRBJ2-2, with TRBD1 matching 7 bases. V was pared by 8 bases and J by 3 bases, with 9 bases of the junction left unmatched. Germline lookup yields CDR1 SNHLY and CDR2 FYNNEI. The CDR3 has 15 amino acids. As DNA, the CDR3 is TGTGCCAGCGGACGGCAGGGGGATTACACCGGGGAGCTGTTTTTT. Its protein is CASGRQGDYTGELFF.

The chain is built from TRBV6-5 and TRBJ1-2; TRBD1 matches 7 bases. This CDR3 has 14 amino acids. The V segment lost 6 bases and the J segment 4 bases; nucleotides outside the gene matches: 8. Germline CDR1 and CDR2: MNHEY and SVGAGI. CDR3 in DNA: TGTGCCAGCAGCTTAAGACAGGGAGGCTATGGCTACACCTTC. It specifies CASSLRQGGYGYTF.

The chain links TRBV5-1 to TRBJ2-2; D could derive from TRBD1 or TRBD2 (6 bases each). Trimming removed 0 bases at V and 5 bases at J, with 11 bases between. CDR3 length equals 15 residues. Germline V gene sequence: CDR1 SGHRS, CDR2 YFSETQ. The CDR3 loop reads CASSLVRGATGELFF. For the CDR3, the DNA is TGCGCCAGCAGCTTGGTGAGGGGGGCTACCGGGGAGCTGTTTTTT.

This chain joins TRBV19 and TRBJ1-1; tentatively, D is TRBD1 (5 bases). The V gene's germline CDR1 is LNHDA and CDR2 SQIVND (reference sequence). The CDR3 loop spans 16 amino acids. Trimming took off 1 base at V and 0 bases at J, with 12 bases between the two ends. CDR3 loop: CASSIGGALMNTEAFF. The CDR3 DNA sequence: TGTGCCAGTAGTATAGGAGGGGCATTAATGAACACTGAAGCTTTCTTT.

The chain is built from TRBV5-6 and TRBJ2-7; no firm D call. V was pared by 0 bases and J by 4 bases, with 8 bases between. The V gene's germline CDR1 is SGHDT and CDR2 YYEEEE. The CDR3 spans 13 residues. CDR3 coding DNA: TGTGCCAGCAGCTTGGAGCAGCGATACGAGCAGTACTTC. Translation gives CASSLEQRYEQYF. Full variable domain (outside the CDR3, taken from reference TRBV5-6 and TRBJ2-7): DAGVTQSPTHLIKTRGQQVTLRCSPKSGHDTVSWYQQALGQGPQFIFQYYEEEERQRGNFPDRFSGHQFPNYSSELNVNALLLGDSALYLCASSLEQRYEQYFGPGTRLTVT.

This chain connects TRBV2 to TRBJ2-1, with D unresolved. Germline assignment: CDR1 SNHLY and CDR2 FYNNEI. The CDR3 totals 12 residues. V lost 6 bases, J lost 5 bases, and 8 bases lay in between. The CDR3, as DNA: TGTGCCAGCAGGGAGACGAACAATGAGCAGTTCTTC. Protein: CASRETNNEQFF.

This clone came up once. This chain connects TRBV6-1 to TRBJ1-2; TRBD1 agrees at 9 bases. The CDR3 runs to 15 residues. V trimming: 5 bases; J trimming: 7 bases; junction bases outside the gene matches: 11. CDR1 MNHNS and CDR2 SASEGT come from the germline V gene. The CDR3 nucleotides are TGTGCCAGCAGTTCCGGACAGGGGCCCTCGGGTGGCTACACCTTC. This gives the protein CASSSGQGPSGGYTF.

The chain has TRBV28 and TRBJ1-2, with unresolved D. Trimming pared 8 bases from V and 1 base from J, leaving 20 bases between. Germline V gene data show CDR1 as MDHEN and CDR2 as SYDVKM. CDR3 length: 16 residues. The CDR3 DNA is TGTGCCAGCCTCGTTGTGGGGTTACTGGTTAACTATGGCTACACCTTC. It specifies CASLVVGLLVNYGYTF.

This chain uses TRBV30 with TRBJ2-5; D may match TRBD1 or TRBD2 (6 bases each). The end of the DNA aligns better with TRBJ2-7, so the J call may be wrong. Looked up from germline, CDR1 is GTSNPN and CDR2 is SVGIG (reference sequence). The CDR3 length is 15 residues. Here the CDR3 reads CAWRGVSGERVEQYF. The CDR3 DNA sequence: TGTGCCTGGAGGGGAGTCTCAGGGGAGCGGGTCGAGCAGTACTTC.

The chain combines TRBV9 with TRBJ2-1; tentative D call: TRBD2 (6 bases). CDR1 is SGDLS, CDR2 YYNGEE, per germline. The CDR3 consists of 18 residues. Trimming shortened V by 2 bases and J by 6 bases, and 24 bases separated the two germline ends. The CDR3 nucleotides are TGTGCCAGCAGCGTGAGGCCCTTGTCTAACGTCGGGGGCAATGAGCAGTTCTTC. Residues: CASSVRPLSNVGGNEQFF.